The 19 T cell receptor beta chains reported below all come from one sample, sequenced in a study of blood T cell repertoires in COVID-19. Assay: immunoSEQ multiplex PCR; the TCRdb copy retains only in-frame clones and omits some. The sample lists around 330,000 clones, approximately 90% seen once, with around 1.6% in the top ten. Sequencing was performed on peripheral blood. The receptors were gathered from a woman in her twenties or thirties with COVID-19, enrolled during active disease.

The chain recombines TRBV7-8 with TRBJ2-5; TRBD1 aligns across 9 bases. Trimming at V came to 0 bases and at J to 5 bases, leaving 7 bases not matched to a gene. This CDR3 is 16 amino acids long. CDR1 and CDR2 from the germline V gene are SGHVS and FQNEAQ. This chain's CDR3 is CASSLAGTGLFETQYF. CDR3 sequence (DNA): TGTGCCAGCAGCTTAGCCGGGACAGGGCTTTTTGAGACCCAGTACTTC. The full variable domain, rest sourced from reference TRBV7-8 and TRBJ2-5, is GAGVSQSPRYKVAKRGQDVALRCDPISGHVSLFWYQQALGQGPEFLTYFQNEAQLDKSGLPSDRFFAERPEGSVSTLKIQRTQQEDSAVYLCASSLAGTGLFETQYFGPGTRLLVL.

This clone was observed a few times. The rearrangement uses TRBV28 and TRBJ1-6, with unresolved D. Trimming shortened V by 11 bases and J by 4 bases, and 15 bases separated the two germline ends. Per the germline V gene, CDR1 is MDHEN and CDR2 is SYDVKM. The CDR3 is 14 residues long. CDR3 in DNA: TGTGCCTCCGAGGGAAGTCCGTATAATTCACCCCTCCACTTT. Translating it yields CASEGSPYNSPLHF.

This clone was counted between two and nine times. This sequence joins TRBV4-1 and TRBJ1-1; 8 bases are a match to TRBD1. The CDR3 loop spans 18 amino acids. Germline trimming cut 4 bases from V and 1 base from J; bases unmatched to any gene: 14. Germline V gene data show CDR1 as MGHRA and CDR2 as YSYEKL. In nucleotides, the CDR3 is TGCGCCAGCAGCCCCACACTACCTAGAGACAGGGGGAACACTGAAGCTTTCTTT. Its protein product is CASSPTLPRDRGNTEAFF.

The rearrangement joins TRBV10-3 to TRBJ2-5; 8 positions match TRBD1. The CDR3 length is 13 residues. Germline trimming cut 10 bases from V and 0 bases from J; bases unmatched to any gene: 4. Per germline, CDR1 ENHRY and CDR2 SYGVKD. The CDR3 spells CATSDRDQETQYF. DNA for the CDR3: TGTGCCACATCGGACAGGGACCAAGAGACCCAGTACTTC.

The rearrangement links TRBV5-4 to TRBJ2-3; 9 bases fit TRBD2. The ends lost 1 base at V and 0 bases at J; junction bases unmatched: 6. Germline V gives CDR1 SGHNT, CDR2 YYREEE (reference sequence). The CDR3 has 17 residues. CDR3 DNA sequence: TGTGCCAGCAGCTTGTACCTAGCGGGATCTAGCACAGATACGCAGTATTTT. This encodes CASSLYLAGSSTDTQYF.

This chain links TRBV10-3 with TRBJ2-1, with 11 bases lining up with TRBD2. CDR1 and CDR2 from the germline V gene are ENHRY and SYGVKD. V was pared by 6 bases and J by 6 bases, with 1 base of the junction left unmatched. The CDR3 spans 13 residues. The CDR3 DNA is TGTGCCATCAGGGGACTAGCGGTCAATGAGCAGTTCTTC. This codes for CAIRGLAVNEQFF.

In its sample, this clone was seen once. The CDR3 DNA sequence: TGTGCCAGCAGCTGGGGACAGGGGTTGGATGAGCAGTTCTTC. Translated, it gives CASSWGQGLDEQFF. The chain uses TRBV11-2 and TRBJ2-1; 10 bases fit TRBD1. The CDR3 has 14 residues. Germline CDR1 SGHAT, CDR2 FQNNGV. V lost 4 bases, J lost 8 bases, and 5 bases stayed unmatched.

Notes on this clone: The same CDR3 can be traced to other DNA sequences in this sample. Here the CDR3 DNA reads TGCGCCAGCAGCTTGGGAACAGGGCTCTACGAGCAGTACTTC. Residues: CASSLGTGLYEQYF. The chain combines TRBV5-1 with TRBJ2-7, with a possible D match to TRBD1 (6 bases). CDR3 size: 14 residues. The germline gives CDR1 SGHRS, CDR2 YFSETQ. Trimming took 0 bases from V and 3 from J, leaving 10 bases between them.

The gene calls are TRBV6-2 or TRBV6-3 and TRBJ2-1; the match to TRBD1 covers 8 bases. V shed 4 bases and J 9 bases; nucleotides not matched to a gene: 8. This CDR3 contains 14 residues. CDR1 is MNHEY and CDR2 is SVGEGT in the germline V gene. The DNA of the CDR3 is TGTGCCAGCAGTTTGTACCAGGGGGCGCGTGAGCAGTTCTTC. Protein product: CASSLYQGAREQFF.

The CDR3 DNA sequence: TGTGCCTGGAGTGCCGCAGTTCACACTGAAGCTTTCTTT. The encoded protein is CAWSAAVHTEAFF. The chain is built from TRBV30 and TRBJ1-1; D uncertain. The V end lost 1 base, the J end lost 3 bases, and 9 bases lay between the germline ends. This CDR3 has 13 residues. Germline V gene sequence: CDR1 GTSNPN, CDR2 SVGIG (reference sequence).

The chain couples TRBV6-4 to TRBJ1-5, with TRBD1 as a possible D gene (6 bases). V lost 3 bases and J 3 bases, leaving 9 bases between the germline ends. The germline V gene has CDR1 MRHNA and CDR2 SNTAGT. CDR3 length equals 14 residues. CDR3 loop: CASSESGDNQPQHF. CDR3 bases: TGTGCCAGCAGTGAGTCAGGGGACAATCAGCCCCAGCATTTT.

The count of this clone is one. The chain recombines TRBV4-1 with TRBJ1-2, with 7 nucleotides matching TRBD1. Germline-derived CDR1 and CDR2 are MGHRA and YSYEKL. V lost 2 bases, J lost 3 bases, and 3 bases stayed unmatched. This CDR3 region has 14 residues. The CDR3 DNA is TGCGCCAGCAGCCAAACAGGGGTCTACTATGGCTACACCTTC. Its translation: CASSQTGVYYGYTF.

The chain combines TRBV6-5 with TRBJ1-6; 7 bases align to TRBD1. The CDR3 sequence is 14 residues long. The germline CDR1 and CDR2 sequences are MNHEY and SVGAGI. J lost 7 bases, V lost 4 bases, and 4 bases had no gene match. For the CDR3, the DNA is TGTGCCAGCAGTTTACAGGGGAACAATTCACCCCTCCACTTT. Translated, it gives CASSLQGNNSPLHF.

V is TRBV6-4 and J is TRBJ1-2; 8 bases are shared with TRBD1. The V segment lost 2 bases and the J segment 4 bases; nucleotides outside the gene matches: 9. From germline, CDR1 is MRHNA and CDR2 SNTAGT. CDR3 length: 16 amino acids. The CDR3: CASSDLPDRGVYGYTF. In DNA, the CDR3 is TGTGCCAGCAGTGACCTACCCGACAGGGGCGTCTATGGCTACACCTTC.

The chain couples TRBV4-1 to TRBJ2-2; TRBD2 aligns across 7 bases. The CDR3 is made up of 17 amino acids. CDR1 is MGHRA and CDR2 is YSYEKL in the germline V gene. The V gene end was trimmed by 3 bases and the J gene end by 3 bases; junction bases not matched to a gene: 10. The CDR3 loop is CASSHPTSELDTGELFF. As DNA, the CDR3 is TGCGCCAGCAGCCATCCCACTAGCGAGTTGGACACCGGGGAGCTGTTTTTT.

This chain connects TRBV19 to TRBJ1-2; unclear D gene. CDR3 length: 13 residues. Germline CDR1 LNHDA, CDR2 SQIVND (reference sequence). V was trimmed by 8 bases and J by 4 bases, leaving 14 bases between them. In nucleotides, the CDR3 is TGTGCCAGTTATGACACAGTGGGCTATGGCTACACCTTC. It codes for CASYDTVGYGYTF.

The rearrangement links TRBV2 to TRBJ2-3; a possible D gene is TRBD1 (5 bases). CDR1 SNHLY and CDR2 FYNNEI come from the germline V gene. The ends were cut back, 4 bases at V and 0 bases at J, with 14 bases in the middle. The CDR3 runs 16 residues. The CDR3 coding sequence is TGTGCCAGCAGTGTACGACAGTCAGCTAGCACAGATACGCAGTATTTT. This encodes CASSVRQSASTDTQYF.

This clone was recorded a few times. In nucleotides, the CDR3 is TGTGCCAGCAGCCCGCTTCCAGGGAATTCACCCCTCCACTTT. Its translation: CASSPLPGNSPLHF. This chain joins TRBV3-1 (or the pseudogene TRBV3-2) and TRBJ1-6; tentatively, D is TRBD1 (5 bases). The ends were cut back, 4 bases at V and 7 bases at J, with 11 bases in the middle. The CDR3 totals 14 residues. The V gene's germline CDR1 is LGHDT and CDR2 YNNKEL (reference sequence).

CDR3 residues: CASSFDRGSYEQYF. The CDR3 DNA is TGTGCCAGCAGCTTCGACAGGGGGTCCTACGAGCAGTACTTC. The chain recombines TRBV7-9 with TRBJ2-7; 9 bases are a match to TRBD1. The germline V gene has CDR1 SEHNR and CDR2 FQNEAQ (reference sequence). The CDR3 has 14 residues. Trimming removed 3 bases from V and 1 base from J; junction bases left unmatched: 1.